The 9 T cell receptor beta chains presented below share a single source sample, sequenced in a study of PD-L1 blockade in urothelial cancer. Generated by immunoSEQ multiplex PCR, the TCRdb table keeps only in-frame clones and is missing some. The table lists around 70,000 clones, around 84% of them singletons. The input for sequencing was PBMCs, taken around atezolizumab (anti-PD-L1) treatment. The receptors stem from a man between 65 and 79 years old with urothelial cancer.

V gene TRBV4-2 combines with J gene TRBJ2-7; 8 bases align to TRBD2. Looked up from germline, CDR1 is LGHNA and CDR2 is YNFKEQ. The CDR3 is made up of 15 amino acids. The V and J ends lost 4 bases and 4 bases, in that order; junction bases with no gene match: 9. In DNA, the CDR3 is TGTGCCAGCAGCCCCGACCCCAGCGGGAGATACGAGCAGTACTTC. It encodes CASSPDPSGRYEQYF.

The chain has TRBV5-3 and TRBJ2-2; 9 bases are a match to TRBD1. Being an ORF, TRBV5-3 has a function that is uncertain. Unmatched junction bases numbered 9, after V lost 4 bases and J lost 2 bases. There are 17 residues in the CDR3. The DNA for the CDR3 is TGTGCCAGAAGCGGCCAACAGGGACAGGGAAACACCGGGGAGCTGTTTTTT. It specifies CARSGQQGQGNTGELFF.

The chain recombines TRBV6-1 with TRBJ1-1; TRBD1 matches at 7 bases. Germline V gene lookup returns CDR1 MNHNS and CDR2 SASEGT. The CDR3 spans 14 residues. J was trimmed by 5 bases and V by 6 bases; bases with no gene match: 9. Here the CDR3 DNA reads TGTGCCAGCAGCTCGACAGGGAGGTGGACTGAAGCTTTCTTT. This codes for CASSSTGRWTEAFF.

The rearrangement uses TRBV7-2 and TRBJ1-4; D not resolved. Between the trimmed V and J ends, which lost 5 bases and 7 bases, there was a span of 11 bases. The CDR3 totals 13 residues. Looked up from germline, CDR1 is SGHTA and CDR2 is FQGNSA. CDR3: CASSPRGSEKLFF. For the CDR3, the DNA is TGTGCCAGCAGCCCCCGAGGGAGTGAAAAACTGTTTTTT. Together with reference TRBV7-2 and TRBJ1-4, the CDR3 gives the full variable domain: GAGVSQSPSNKVTEKGKDVELRCDPISGHTALYWYRQSLGQGLEFLIYFQGNSAPDKSGLPSDRFSAERTGGSVSTLTIQRTQQEDSAVYLCASSPRGSEKLFFGSGTQLSVL.

The chain uses TRBV10-3 and TRBJ2-2, with D possibly TRBD2 on 5 matching bases. The V end was cut by 3 bases, the J end by 8 bases, with 10 bases between. CDR1 and CDR2 (germline): ENHRY, SYGVKD. CDR3 size: 13 residues. As DNA, the CDR3 is TGTGCCATCAGTGAAGTGGGGAGTGGGGAGCTGTTTTTT. Amino acids: CAISEVGSGELFF.

This chain uses TRBV6-5 with TRBJ1-2; D ambiguous. CDR1 is MNHEY, CDR2 SVGAGI, per germline. V was shortened by 4 bases and J by 4 bases, with 19 bases between the two germline ends. This CDR3 spans 16 amino acids. In DNA form, the CDR3 reads TGTGCCAGCAGTTCCCCCCCGGGAGGGTCTGGCTATGGCTACACCTTC. This gives the protein CASSSPPGGSGYGYTF.

The chain couples TRBV30 to TRBJ2-3; TRBD2 aligns across 12 bases. V shed 2 bases, J shed 5 bases, and the junction held 11 bases outside the gene matches. The CDR3 is 17 residues long. Germline V gene sequence: CDR1 GTSNPN, CDR2 SVGIG (reference sequence). The CDR3 reads CAWSPQGLAGRLDTQYF. DNA for the CDR3: TGTGCCTGGAGTCCGCAAGGACTAGCGGGGCGCCTAGATACGCAGTATTTT. Together with reference TRBV30 and TRBJ2-3, the CDR3 gives the full variable domain: SQTIHQWPATLVQPVGSPLSLECTVEGTSNPNLYWYRQAAGRGLQLLFYSVGIGQISSEVPQNLSASRPQDRQFILSSKKLLLSDSGFYLCAWSPQGLAGRLDTQYFGPGTRLTVL.

The chain couples TRBV11-2 to TRBJ2-2, with 8 bases that match TRBD2. Germline CDR1 reads SGHAT; CDR2 reads FQNNGV. The CDR3 loop spans 16 amino acids. Germline trimming cut 1 base from V and 2 bases from J; bases unmatched to any gene: 3. CDR3 DNA: TGTGCCAGCAGCTTAGTGGCGGGGGGAAACACCGGGGAGCTGTTTTTT. As protein: CASSLVAGGNTGELFF.

The rearrangement links TRBV6-5 to TRBJ2-3, with D possibly being TRBD2 (6 bases). CDR1 MNHEY and CDR2 SVGAGI come from the germline V gene. V lost 2 bases and J 2 bases, leaving 11 bases between the germline ends. This CDR3 spans 15 amino acids. This CDR3 is CASSYNRGLTDTQYF. CDR3 DNA: TGTGCCAGCAGTTACAACCGGGGACTCACAGATACGCAGTATTTT.